Listed below are T cell receptor beta chains from one sample, sequenced in a study of OX40 agonist ivuxolimab in advanced cancers. The protocol was immunoSEQ multiplex PCR, while the TCRdb copy is restricted to in-frame clones and leaves out a portion. Seen here are tens of thousands of clones, around 82% observed once, and the top ten hold about 5.4%. The source was CD4+ or CD8+ T cells sorted from blood, collected in a trial of the OX40 agonist ivuxolimab. Receptor source: an adult with an advanced solid tumor such as melanoma, head and neck, liver or kidney cancer. CDR3s leave out the opening cysteine and the closing phenylalanine or tryptophan.

>TRBV5-1|TRBJ2-2|13
ASKYGRENTGELF
>TRBV4-3|TRBJ2-1|14
ASSQDRDRRWAEQF
>TRBV2|TRBJ2-3|13
ASSATGTTTDTQY
>TRBV19|TRBJ1-1|12
ASSSRDTNTEAF
>TRBV5-4|TRBJ2-7|11
ASSYKGSYEQY
>TRBV6-1|TRBJ1-4|11
ASSHREDEKLF
>TRBV6-5|TRBJ2-7|13
ASSYSPGQTYEQY
>TRBV7-2|TRBJ1-1|11
ASSLVAETEAF
>TRBV18|TRBJ2-2|15
ASSHGRTLGYTGELF
>TRBV9|TRBJ1-6|11
ASSEGTNSPLH
>TRBV7-9|TRBJ2-1|14
ASSHRPGQGLNEQF
>TRBV29-1|TRBJ1-5|11
SVTDRANQPQH
>TRBV11-2|TRBJ2-5|14
ASSSRLAGGGETQY
>TRBV11-2|TRBJ2-1|13
ASSPGSGSYNEQF
>TRBV7-9|TRBJ2-7|12
ASSLARNTYEQY
>TRBV5-1|TRBJ2-2|14
ASSSTSDRNTGELF
>TRBV11-3|TRBJ2-3|12
ASSKNLPTDTQY
>TRBV15|TRBJ2-7|12
ATSTQDGAYEQY
>TRBV6-5|TRBJ2-1|13
ASTLAGGQGNEQF
>TRBV28|TRBJ1-2|11
ASTPRGGYGYT
>TRBV9|TRBJ2-3|13
ASSVAATSTDTQY
>TRBV19|TRBJ1-6|13
ASSSITVSNSPLH
>TRBV7-2|TRBJ1-2|15
ASSLASTRASNYGYT
>TRBV7-2|TRBJ1-2|12
ASSLGQGNYGYT
>TRBV6-6|TRBJ1-6|12
ASRTGTGDSPLH
>TRBV5-1|TRBJ1-1|14
ASSLDVGHMNTEAF
>TRBV27|TRBJ2-1|15
ASSLRGASGRRNEQF
>TRBV2|TRBJ1-5|14
ASSAPTALIKQPQH
>TRBV11-3|TRBJ2-1|13
ASSTFSGLAFEQF
>TRBV19|TRBJ2-6|17
ASSMIRQTKSTGANVLT
>TRBV7-6|TRBJ1-4|12
ASSLRGPNEKLF
>TRBV7-2|TRBJ1-3|12
ASSLTGSGNTIY
>TRBV5-1|TRBJ2-3|14
ASSAGLAALTDTQY
>TRBV18|TRBJ1-1|13
ASSPPTGMNTEAF
>TRBV6-6|TRBJ1-1|14
ASSPGAGRKNTEAF
>TRBV6-5|TRBJ1-5|14
ASSYSARGSNQPQH
>TRBV30|TRBJ2-5|11
AWSWRGQETQY
>TRBV2|TRBJ1-4|13
ASGQVVLLDEKLF
>TRBV7-2|TRBJ2-1|12
ASSGGTPYNEQF
>TRBV7-9|TRBJ1-1|10
ASSFLSTEAF
>TRBV6-1|TRBJ1-5|12
ASSPVQSAQPQH
>TRBV4-3|TRBJ2-2|14
ASSHTGGASTGELF
>TRBV5-1|TRBJ1-5|11
ASSEGHSQPQH
>TRBV28|TRBJ1-5|15
ASISTALQGGNQPQH
>TRBV7-2|TRBJ1-2|10
ASSLSNYGYT
>TRBV6-5|TRBJ2-7|13
ASSYWRGRGYEQY
>TRBV5-6|TRBJ1-5|12
ASSSQGGRQPQH
>TRBV12-5|TRBJ2-6|14
ASAGGASSGANVLT
>TRBV19|TRBJ1-5|12
ASSMGISNQPQH
>TRBV28|TRBJ2-4|12
ASSPGGRKNIQY